The present TCR beta chain was sequenced within a study of cytomegalovirus exposure and HLA in healthy donors. At the level of the study: Sequencing of some 190 million T cells in an earlier analysis found under 120 million unique TCR beta sequences.

With respect to this clone: Its antigen is currently unknown.

The study's findings and limits: Through in vitro validation, three CMV-associated chains were shown to be specific for CMV antigens. Among donors in an Asian-associated ancestry cluster, a later analysis reportedly found fewer N-insertions than the roughly 700-donor mean. Among immune exposure information, only CMV serostatus was available.

Germline CDR1 and CDR2: SGHRS and YFSETQ. Trimming pared 3 bases from V and 6 bases from J, leaving 15 bases between. This CDR3 is 14 amino acids long. Both 60 Vbeta primers and 13 Jbeta primers went into the PCR. Some clones are missing from TCRdb's copy, which holds only in-frame ones; the method was immunoSEQ multiplex PCR. The table lists around 100,000 clones, 60% to 80% of them singletons. The sample was PBMCs. The TCR originated in a man in his sixties in good health and CMV-seropositive. V gene TRBV5-1 combines with J gene TRBJ1-2, with D maybe TRBD1 (5 bases). The CDR3 here is CASSSRSQTDGYTF. Here the CDR3 DNA reads TGCGCCAGCAGCTCCCGTTCTCAGACAGATGGCTACACCTTC.